Reported below is one T cell receptor beta chain. Within the sample, other DNA sequences also encode this same CDR3. Assay used: immunoSEQ multiplex PCR; TCRdb lists only in-frame clones, some missing. The sample lists more than 2 million clones; about 95% were seen once. J lost 1 base, V lost 1 base, and 2 bases had no gene match. In germline, CDR1 is MNHNS, CDR2 SASEGT. This CDR3 has 15 amino acids. The data originate from a study of shared clonotypes between healthy human individuals. For the study at large: The cohort comprised a couple of women and a few men. Their ages spanned 18 to 49 years.

Terminally differentiated effector memory CD45RA+ cells were excluded by CCR7 positive selection of CD45RO-negative cells. Specimen: naive CD8+ T cells sorted from blood. The chain couples TRBV6-1 to TRBJ2-3, with 7 positions matching TRBD2. This receptor was taken from a man aged 18 to 29 in good health. CDR3 nucleotide sequence: TGTGCCAGCAGTGAAGGGAGCGGGGGCACAGATACGCAGTATTTT. It translates to CASSEGSGGTDTQYF.